A single sample gave rise to the 15 T cell receptor beta chains below, sequenced in a study of liver allograft versus peripheral blood T cells. Study details: In transplanted livers, T cell receptor repertoires were compared with those found in the recipients' peripheral blood.

TCRdb re-derived calls from the reads in MiXCR, one entry per CDR3 protein. The sample lists several thousand distinct CDR3 sequences, 15% occurring once. Every receptor here comes from a human patient who had a liver transplant. These T cells may partly come from the graft donor.

Relative to its sample, this clonotype is medium-sized. The chain joins TRBV28 to TRBJ2-1; 8 bases fit TRBD2. J lost 14 bases, V lost 3 bases, and 9 bases had no gene match. The CDR3 has 13 residues. Germline assignment: CDR1 MDHEN and CDR2 SYDVKM. The CDR3 bases are TGTGCCAGCAGTTTTATAGCGGGGACGGAGGAGTTCTTC. This encodes CASSFIAGTEEFF.

By proportion, this clonotype is large. The J gene is TRBJ1-4, the V gene TRBV29-1; D unclear. Germline V gene lookup returns CDR1 SQVTM and CDR2 ANQGSEA. The CDR3 loop spans 14 amino acids. Deletions cut 1 base from V and 4 bases from J, with 10 bases between. In DNA, the CDR3 is TGCAGCGTTGAAGGGACGGGAGATAATGAAAAACTGTTTTTT. Translation: CSVEGTGDNEKLFF.

This clonotype is judged medium-sized (0.01 to 0.1%). The CDR3 loop is CASSTGGELAVYGYTF. The DNA for the CDR3 is TGTGCCAGCTCGACAGGGGGCGAATTGGCCGTCTATGGCTACACCTTC. The rearrangement joins TRBV6-1 to TRBJ1-2; 10 bases line up with TRBD1. From germline, CDR1 is MNHNS and CDR2 SASEGT. The CDR3 length is 16 residues. Losses at the gene ends were 8 bases for V and 4 bases for J; bases not matched to a gene: 13.

The rearrangement joins TRBV7-2 to TRBJ2-5, with 7 bases fitting TRBD2. The CDR3 is 16 amino acids. The junction had 9 bases not matched to a gene; V was cut back by 0 bases and J by 5 bases. Germline CDR1 is SGHTA and CDR2 is FQGNSA. The CDR3 here is CASSLAASGGAETQYF. The CDR3 DNA reads TGTGCCAGCAGCTTAGCGGCTAGCGGAGGGGCGGAGACCCAGTACTTC. The full variable domain, rest sourced from reference TRBV7-2 and TRBJ2-5, is GAGVSQSPSNKVTEKGKDVELRCDPISGHTALYWYRQSLGQGLEFLIYFQGNSAPDKSGLPSDRFSAERTGGSVSTLTIQRTQQEDSAVYLCASSLAASGGAETQYFGPGTRLLVL.

Comments on this clonotype: One base away lies a much larger clone, so this may be a sequencing read error. The V call is TRBV28, the J call TRBJ1-2; D call uncertain. The V end lost 3 bases, the J end lost 5 bases, and 10 bases lay between the germline ends. Germline CDR1 is MDHEN and CDR2 is SYDVKM. This CDR3 contains 13 residues. CDR3 in DNA: TGTGCCAGCAGTTTTGGGAGCGCGTATGGCTACACCTTC. Encoded protein: CASSFGSAYGYTF.

Relative to its sample, this clonotype is medium-sized (0.01 to 0.1%). The gene calls are TRBV14 and TRBJ1-2; D remains ambiguous. The CDR3 contains 16 residues. V lost 1 base, J lost 4 bases, and 16 bases lay in between. CDR1 is SGHDN and CDR2 is FVKESK in the germline V gene. DNA of the CDR3: TGTGCCAGCAGCCAAGTTCGAAGGACGGACCTCTATGGCTACACCTTC. This gives the protein CASSQVRRTDLYGYTF.

This clonotype is termed medium-sized. This sequence joins TRBV6-5 and TRBJ1-3; a weak D match, TRBD1 (5 bases). The CDR3 runs to 13 residues. The V gene lost 5 bases and the J gene lost 1 base, with 6 bases spanning the gap. Germline V gene sequence: CDR1 MNHEY, CDR2 SVGAGI. DNA for the CDR3: TGTGCCAGCAGTGACAGATCTGGAAACACCATATATTTT. This codes for CASSDRSGNTIYF.

About this clonotype: A much more abundant neighbour one base away suggests this may be a read error. The rearrangement uses TRBV6-1 and TRBJ2-1, with 9 bases matching TRBD1. Germline V CDR1 and CDR2: MNHNS, SASEGT. This CDR3 region has 13 residues. Trimming removed 7 bases from V and 9 bases from J; junction bases left unmatched: 7. The CDR3 protein is CASNRGQGGEQFF. CDR3 sequence (DNA): TGTGCCAGCAATCGGGGACAGGGCGGTGAGCAGTTCTTC.

On this clonotype itself: One base away lies a much larger clone, so this may be a sequencing read error. The chain has TRBV28 and TRBJ2-1, with D tentatively TRBD1 (5 bases). Germline V gives CDR1 MDHEN, CDR2 SYDVKM. The CDR3 extends over 13 amino acids. CDR3 nucleotide sequence: TGTACCAGCAGTTTATGGGGCCAACATGAGCAGTTCTTC. It is translated as CTSSLWGQHEQFF.

The genes are TRBV20-1 and TRBJ1-2; D unresolved. In germline, CDR1 is DFQATT, CDR2 SNEGSKA (reference sequence). Trimming cost V 1 base and J 8 bases, with 23 bases left between them. CDR3 length equals 16 residues. CDR3 DNA: TGCAGTGCTAGAGTGTTAGAACAACGACGATCGGGGGGCTACACCTTC. Residues: CSARVLEQRRSGGYTF.

This clonotype is deemed medium-sized. The chain uses TRBV30 and TRBJ1-6, with TRBD1 matching over 7 bases. This CDR3 contains 18 residues. The germline V gene has CDR1 GTSNPN and CDR2 SVGIG (reference sequence). Trimming at V came to 2 bases and at J to 9 bases, leaving 19 bases not matched to a gene. The CDR3 protein is CAWSRNWRGRGFASPLHF. CDR3 nucleotides: TGTGCCTGGAGTAGGAATTGGAGAGGCAGGGGGTTCGCTTCACCCCTCCACTTT.

The rearrangement uses TRBV25-1 and TRBJ2-7; TRBD1 agrees at 10 bases. In germline, CDR1 is MGHDK, CDR2 SYGVNS. The J segment lost 4 bases and the V segment lost 9 bases, leaving 3 bases of the junction unmatched. CDR3 length: 12 residues. CDR3: CASMGQGYEQYF. CDR3 DNA sequence: TGTGCCAGTATGGGACAGGGGTACGAGCAGTACTTC.

This clonotype counts as medium-sized. The chain couples TRBV7-2 to TRBJ2-1; 11 bases fit TRBD2. This CDR3 has 18 amino acids. Germline CDR1 and CDR2: SGHTA and FQGNSA. With 3 bases clipped from V and 0 bases from J, the junction kept 7 bases outside the gene matches. CDR3 DNA sequence: TGTGCCAGCAGCTTCGGAAGACTAGCGGGAACCTCCTACAATGAGCAGTTCTTC. Its translation is CASSFGRLAGTSYNEQFF.

This clonotype was counted at least ten times. This chain joins TRBV20-1 and TRBJ1-5; a weak D match, TRBD1 (5 bases). This CDR3 comprises 16 residues. V lost 3 bases to trimming and J lost 0 bases, with 15 bases between them. Per germline, CDR1 DFQATT and CDR2 SNEGSKA (reference sequence). The CDR3 sequence is CSARGGEGYSNQPQHF. CDR3 nucleotide sequence: TGCAGTGCTAGGGGGGGAGAGGGATATAGCAATCAGCCCCAGCATTTT.

In this sample, this clonotype turned up a few times. The chain combines TRBV20-1 with TRBJ2-3, with D possibly TRBD1 on 6 matching bases. Trimming took 6 bases from V and 7 from J, leaving 20 bases between them. The CDR3 covers 14 residues. Looked up from germline, CDR1 is DFQATT and CDR2 is SNEGSKA (reference sequence). The CDR3 DNA reads TGCAGTGCCCTGCACCACGGACAGTTCAATACGCAGTATTTT. Translation: CSALHHGQFNTQYF.